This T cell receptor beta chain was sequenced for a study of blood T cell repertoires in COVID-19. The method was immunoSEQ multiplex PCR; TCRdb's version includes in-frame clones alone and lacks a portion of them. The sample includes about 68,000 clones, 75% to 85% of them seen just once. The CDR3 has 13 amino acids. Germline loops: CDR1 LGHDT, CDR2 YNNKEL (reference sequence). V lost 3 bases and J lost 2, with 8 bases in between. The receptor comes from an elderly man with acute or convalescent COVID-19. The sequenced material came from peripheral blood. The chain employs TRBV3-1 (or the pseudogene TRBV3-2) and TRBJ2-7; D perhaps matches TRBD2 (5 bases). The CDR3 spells CASSHRGTYEQYF. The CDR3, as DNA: TGTGCCAGCAGCCACCGAGGGACCTACGAGCAGTACTTC.